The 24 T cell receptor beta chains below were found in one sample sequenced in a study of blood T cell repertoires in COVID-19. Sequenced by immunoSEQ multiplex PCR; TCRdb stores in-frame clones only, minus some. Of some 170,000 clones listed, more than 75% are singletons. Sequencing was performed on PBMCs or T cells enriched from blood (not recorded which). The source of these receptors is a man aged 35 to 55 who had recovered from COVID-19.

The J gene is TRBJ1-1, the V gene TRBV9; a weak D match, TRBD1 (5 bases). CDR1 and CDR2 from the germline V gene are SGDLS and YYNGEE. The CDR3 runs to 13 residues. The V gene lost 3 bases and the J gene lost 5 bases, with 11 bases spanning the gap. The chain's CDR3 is CASSAQGQTEAFF. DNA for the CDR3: TGTGCCAGCAGCGCGCAGGGCCAGACTGAAGCTTTCTTT.

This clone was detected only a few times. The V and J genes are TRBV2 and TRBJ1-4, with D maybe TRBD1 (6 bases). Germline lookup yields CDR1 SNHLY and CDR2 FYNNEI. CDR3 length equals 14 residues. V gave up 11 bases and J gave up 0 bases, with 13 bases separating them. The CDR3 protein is CASGQSATNEKLFF. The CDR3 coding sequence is TGTGCCTCCGGACAGAGTGCAACTAATGAAAAACTGTTTTTT.

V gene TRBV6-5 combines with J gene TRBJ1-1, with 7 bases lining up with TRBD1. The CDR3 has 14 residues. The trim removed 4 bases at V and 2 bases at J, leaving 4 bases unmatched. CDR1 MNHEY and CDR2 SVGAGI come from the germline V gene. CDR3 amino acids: CASSWDRPNTEAFF. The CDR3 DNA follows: TGTGCCAGCAGTTGGGACAGACCTAACACTGAAGCTTTCTTT.

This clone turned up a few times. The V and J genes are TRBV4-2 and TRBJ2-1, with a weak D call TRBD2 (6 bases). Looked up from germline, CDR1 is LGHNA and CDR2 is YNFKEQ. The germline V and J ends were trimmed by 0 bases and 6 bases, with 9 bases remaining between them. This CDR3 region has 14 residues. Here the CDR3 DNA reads TGTGCCAGCAGCCAAGACCCCGGGGGCAATGAGCAGTTCTTC. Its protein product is CASSQDPGGNEQFF.

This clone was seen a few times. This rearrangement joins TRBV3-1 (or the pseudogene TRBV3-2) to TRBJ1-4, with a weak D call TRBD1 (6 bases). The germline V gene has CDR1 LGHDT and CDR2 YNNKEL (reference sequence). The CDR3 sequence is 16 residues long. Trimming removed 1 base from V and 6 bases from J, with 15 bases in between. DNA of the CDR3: TGTGCCAGCAGCCAAGTGAGGACAGACAGGCATGAAAAACTGTTTTTT. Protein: CASSQVRTDRHEKLFF.

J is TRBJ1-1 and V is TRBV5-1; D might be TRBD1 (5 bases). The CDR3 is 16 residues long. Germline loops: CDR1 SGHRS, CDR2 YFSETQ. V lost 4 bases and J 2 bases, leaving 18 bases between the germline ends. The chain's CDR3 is CASSRDPAGQNTEAFF. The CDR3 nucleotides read TGCGCCAGCAGCCGGGACCCCGCGGGGCAAAACACTGAAGCTTTCTTT.

CDR3 nucleotides: TGCGCCAGCGGCCGGGACAGATATGGCTACACCTTC. Translation: CASGRDRYGYTF. J is TRBJ1-2 and V is TRBV10-2, with 7 bases lining up with TRBD1. Germline values: CDR1 WSHSY, CDR2 SAAADI. V was clipped by 8 bases and J by 5 bases; unmatched bases: 5. The CDR3 is 12 residues long.

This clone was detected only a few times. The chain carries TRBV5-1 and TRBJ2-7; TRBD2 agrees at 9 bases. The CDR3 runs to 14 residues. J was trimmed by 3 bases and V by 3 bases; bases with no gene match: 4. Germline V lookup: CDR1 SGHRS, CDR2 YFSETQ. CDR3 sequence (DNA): TGCGCCAGCAGCTCCGCTAGCGGGGTCTACGAGCAGTACTTC. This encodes CASSSASGVYEQYF. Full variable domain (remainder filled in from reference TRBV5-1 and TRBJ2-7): KAGVTQTPRYLIKTRGQQVTLSCSPISGHRSVSWYQQTPGQGLQFLFEYFSETQRNKGNFPGRFSGRQFSNSRSEMNVSTLELGDSALYLCASSSASGVYEQYFGPGTRLTVT.

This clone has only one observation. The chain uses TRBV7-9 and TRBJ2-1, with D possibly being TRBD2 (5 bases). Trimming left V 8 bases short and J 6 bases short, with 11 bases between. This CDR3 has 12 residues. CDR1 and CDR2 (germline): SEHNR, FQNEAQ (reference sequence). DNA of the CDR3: TGTGCCAGCTCCCCGGGGTCCAATGAGCAGTTCTTC. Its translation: CASSPGSNEQFF.

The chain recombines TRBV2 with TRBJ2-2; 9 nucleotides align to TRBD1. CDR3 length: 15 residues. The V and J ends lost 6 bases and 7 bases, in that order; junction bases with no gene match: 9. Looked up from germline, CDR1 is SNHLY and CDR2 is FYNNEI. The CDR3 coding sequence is TGTGCCAGCAGCCCCAACAGGGGGCAGGGCGGGGAGCTGTTTTTT. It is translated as CASSPNRGQGGELFF.

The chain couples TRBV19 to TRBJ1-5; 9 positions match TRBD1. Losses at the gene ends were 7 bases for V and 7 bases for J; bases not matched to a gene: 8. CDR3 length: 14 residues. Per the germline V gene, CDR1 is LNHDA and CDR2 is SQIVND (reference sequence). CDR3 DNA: TGTGCCAGTACCGGGACAGGGAGGTCCCAGCCCCAGCATTTT. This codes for CASTGTGRSQPQHF.

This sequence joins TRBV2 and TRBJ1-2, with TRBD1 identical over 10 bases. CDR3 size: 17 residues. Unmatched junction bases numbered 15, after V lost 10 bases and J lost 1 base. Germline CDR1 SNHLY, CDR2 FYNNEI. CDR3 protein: CATLFGTGVFLNYGYTF. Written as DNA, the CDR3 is TGTGCCACCCTCTTCGGGACAGGGGTGTTCCTTAACTATGGCTACACCTTC.

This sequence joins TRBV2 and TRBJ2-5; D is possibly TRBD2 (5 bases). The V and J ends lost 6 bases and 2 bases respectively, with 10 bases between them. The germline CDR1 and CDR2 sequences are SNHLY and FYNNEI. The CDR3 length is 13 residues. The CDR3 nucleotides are TGTGCCAGCAGCCCTGACTATCAAGAGACCCAGTACTTC. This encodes CASSPDYQETQYF.

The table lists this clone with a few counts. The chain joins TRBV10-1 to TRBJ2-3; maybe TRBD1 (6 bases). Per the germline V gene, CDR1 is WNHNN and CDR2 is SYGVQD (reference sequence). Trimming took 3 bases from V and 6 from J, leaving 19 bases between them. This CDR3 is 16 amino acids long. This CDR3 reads CASSDGQTAQGDTQYF. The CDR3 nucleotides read TGCGCCAGCAGTGATGGACAGACAGCCCAGGGGGATACGCAGTATTTT.

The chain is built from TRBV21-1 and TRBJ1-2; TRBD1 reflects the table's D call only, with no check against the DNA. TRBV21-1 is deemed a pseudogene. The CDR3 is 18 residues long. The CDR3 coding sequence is TGTGCCAGCATCCTCCTGGGGGCAGGAGAACCCGATAATTATGGCTACACCTTC. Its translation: CASILLGAGEPDNYGYTF.

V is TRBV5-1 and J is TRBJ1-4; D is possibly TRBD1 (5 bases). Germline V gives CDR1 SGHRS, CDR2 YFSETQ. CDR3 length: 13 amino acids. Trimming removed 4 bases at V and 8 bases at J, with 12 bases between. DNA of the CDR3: TGCGCCAGCAGCAAGGGGTCCGGCGAAAAACTGTTTTTT. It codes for CASSKGSGEKLFF.

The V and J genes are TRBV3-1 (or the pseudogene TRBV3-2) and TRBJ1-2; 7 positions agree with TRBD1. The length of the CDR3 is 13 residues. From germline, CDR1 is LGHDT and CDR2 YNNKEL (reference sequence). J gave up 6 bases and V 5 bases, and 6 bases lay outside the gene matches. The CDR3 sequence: CASSYRGNDGYTF. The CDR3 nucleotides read TGTGCCAGCAGCTACAGGGGAAACGATGGCTACACCTTC.

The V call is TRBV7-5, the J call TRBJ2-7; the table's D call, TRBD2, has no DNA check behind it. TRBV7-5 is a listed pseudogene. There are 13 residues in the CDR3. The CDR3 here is CARSPRGDEEQYF. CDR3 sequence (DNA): TGTGCCAGAAGCCCCCGGGGGGACGAGGAGCAGTACTTC.

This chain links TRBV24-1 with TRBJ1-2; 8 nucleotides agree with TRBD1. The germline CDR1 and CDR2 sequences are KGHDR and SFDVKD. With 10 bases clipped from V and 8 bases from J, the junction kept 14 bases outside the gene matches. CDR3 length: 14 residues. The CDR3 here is CATNSGQDRSGYTF. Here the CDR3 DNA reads TGTGCCACGAACTCGGGACAGGACAGGTCGGGCTACACCTTC.

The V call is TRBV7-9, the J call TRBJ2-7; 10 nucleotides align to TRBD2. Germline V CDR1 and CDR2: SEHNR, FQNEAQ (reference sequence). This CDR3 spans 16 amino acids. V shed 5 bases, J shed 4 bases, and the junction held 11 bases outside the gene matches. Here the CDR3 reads CASSPSHLAGGYEQYF. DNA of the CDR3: TGTGCCAGCAGCCCCTCGCACTTAGCGGGGGGTTACGAGCAGTACTTC.

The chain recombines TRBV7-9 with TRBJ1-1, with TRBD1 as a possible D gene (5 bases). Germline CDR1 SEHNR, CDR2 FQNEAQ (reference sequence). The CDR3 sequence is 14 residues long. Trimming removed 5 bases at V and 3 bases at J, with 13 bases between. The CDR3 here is CASSPRDSYTEAFF. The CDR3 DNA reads TGTGCCAGCAGCCCCCGGGACTCATACACTGAAGCTTTCTTT.

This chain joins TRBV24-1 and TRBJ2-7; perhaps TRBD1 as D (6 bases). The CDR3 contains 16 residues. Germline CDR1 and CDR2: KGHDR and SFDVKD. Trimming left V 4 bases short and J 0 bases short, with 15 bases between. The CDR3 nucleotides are TGTGCCACCAGTGAATGCAGGGGTCCAAGCTCCTACGAGCAGTACGTC. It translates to CATSECRGPSSYEQYV.

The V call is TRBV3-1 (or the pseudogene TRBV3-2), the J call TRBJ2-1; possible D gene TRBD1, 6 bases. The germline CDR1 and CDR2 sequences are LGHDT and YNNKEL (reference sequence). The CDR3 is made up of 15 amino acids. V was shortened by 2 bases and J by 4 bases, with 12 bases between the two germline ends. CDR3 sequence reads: CASSQWQGQYNEQFF. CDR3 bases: TGTGCCAGCAGCCAATGGCAGGGGCAATACAATGAGCAGTTCTTC.

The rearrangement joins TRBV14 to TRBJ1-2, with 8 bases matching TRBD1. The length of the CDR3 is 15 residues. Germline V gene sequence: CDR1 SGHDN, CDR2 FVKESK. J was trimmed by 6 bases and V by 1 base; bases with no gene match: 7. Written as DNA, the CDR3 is TGTGCCAGCAGCCAAGCCGGGACAGGTGTCGATGGCTACACCTTC. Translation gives CASSQAGTGVDGYTF.